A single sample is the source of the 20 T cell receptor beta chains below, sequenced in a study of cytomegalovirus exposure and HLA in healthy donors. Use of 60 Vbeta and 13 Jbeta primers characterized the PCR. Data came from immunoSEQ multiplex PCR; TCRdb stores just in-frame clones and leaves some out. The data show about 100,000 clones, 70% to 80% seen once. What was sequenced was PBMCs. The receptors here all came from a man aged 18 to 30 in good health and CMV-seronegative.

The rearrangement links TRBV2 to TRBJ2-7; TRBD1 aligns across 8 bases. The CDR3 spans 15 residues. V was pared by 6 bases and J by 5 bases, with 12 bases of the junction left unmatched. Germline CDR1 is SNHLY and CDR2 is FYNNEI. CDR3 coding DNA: TGTGCCAGCAGCCGCCCGGACAGGGTAGGAAACGAGCAGTACTTC. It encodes CASSRPDRVGNEQYF.

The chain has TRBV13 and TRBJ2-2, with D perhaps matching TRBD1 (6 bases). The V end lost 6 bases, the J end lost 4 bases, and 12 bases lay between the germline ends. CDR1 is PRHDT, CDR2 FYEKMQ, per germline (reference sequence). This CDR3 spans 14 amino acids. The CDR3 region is CASRYTGTTGELFF. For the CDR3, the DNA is TGTGCCAGCAGGTATACAGGGACCACCGGGGAGCTGTTTTTT.

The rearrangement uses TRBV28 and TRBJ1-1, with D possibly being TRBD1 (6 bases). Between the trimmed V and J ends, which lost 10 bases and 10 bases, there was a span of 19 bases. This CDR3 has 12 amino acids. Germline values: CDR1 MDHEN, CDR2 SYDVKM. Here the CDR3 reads CATRRGAGAAFF. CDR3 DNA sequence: TGTGCCACCAGACGGGGCGCGGGGGCAGCTTTCTTT.

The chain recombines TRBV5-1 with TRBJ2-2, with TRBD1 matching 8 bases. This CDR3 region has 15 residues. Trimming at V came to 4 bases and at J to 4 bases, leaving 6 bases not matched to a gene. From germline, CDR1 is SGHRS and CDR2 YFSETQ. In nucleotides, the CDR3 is TGCGCCAGCAGCGATCGACAGGGGATCACCGGGGAGCTGTTTTTT. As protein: CASSDRQGITGELFF.

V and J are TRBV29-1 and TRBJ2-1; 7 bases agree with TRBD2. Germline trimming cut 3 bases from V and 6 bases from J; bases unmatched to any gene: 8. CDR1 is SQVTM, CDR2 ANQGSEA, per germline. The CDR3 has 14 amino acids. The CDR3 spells CSVDGGRTGNEQFF. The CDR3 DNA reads TGCAGCGTTGACGGGGGGAGGACGGGCAATGAGCAGTTCTTC.

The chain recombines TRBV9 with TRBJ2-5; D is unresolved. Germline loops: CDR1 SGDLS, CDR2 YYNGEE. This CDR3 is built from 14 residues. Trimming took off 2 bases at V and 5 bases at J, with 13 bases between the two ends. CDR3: CASSVAPGMETQYF. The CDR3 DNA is TGTGCCAGCAGCGTGGCACCTGGTATGGAGACCCAGTACTTC.

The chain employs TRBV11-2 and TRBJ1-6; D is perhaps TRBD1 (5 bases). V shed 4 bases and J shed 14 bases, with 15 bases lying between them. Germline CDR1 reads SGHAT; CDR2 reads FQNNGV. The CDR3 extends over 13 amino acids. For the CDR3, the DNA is TGTGCCAGCAGCTCAATCCGTGGGGGGGCCCTCCACTTT. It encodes CASSSIRGGALHF.

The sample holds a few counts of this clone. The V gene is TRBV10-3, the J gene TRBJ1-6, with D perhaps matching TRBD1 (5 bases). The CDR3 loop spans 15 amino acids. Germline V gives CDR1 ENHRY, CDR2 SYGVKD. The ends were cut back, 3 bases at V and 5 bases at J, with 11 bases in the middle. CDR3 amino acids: CAISDRVGNNSPLHF. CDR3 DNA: TGTGCCATCAGTGACAGGGTTGGAAATAATTCACCCCTCCACTTT.

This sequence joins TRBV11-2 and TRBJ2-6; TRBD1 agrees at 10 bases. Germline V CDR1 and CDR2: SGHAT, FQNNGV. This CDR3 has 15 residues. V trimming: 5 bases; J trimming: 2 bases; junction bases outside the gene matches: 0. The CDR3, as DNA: TGTGCCAGCAGCGGACAGGGGGCTGGGGCCAACGTCCTGACTTTC. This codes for CASSGQGAGANVLTF. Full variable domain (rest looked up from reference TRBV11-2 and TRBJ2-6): EAGVAQSPRYKIIEKRQSVAFWCNPISGHATLYWYQQILGQGPKLLIQFQNNGVVDDSQLPKDRFSAERLKGVDSTLKIQPAKLEDSAVYLCASSGQGAGANVLTFGAGSRLTVL.

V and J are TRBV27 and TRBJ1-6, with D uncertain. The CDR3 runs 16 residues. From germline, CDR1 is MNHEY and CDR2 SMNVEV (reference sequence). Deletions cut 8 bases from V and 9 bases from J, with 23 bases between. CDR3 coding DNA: TGTGCCAGCTCCCCTACCGGGAGGGAAGGGAGTTCACCCCTCCACTTT. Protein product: CASSPTGREGSSPLHF.

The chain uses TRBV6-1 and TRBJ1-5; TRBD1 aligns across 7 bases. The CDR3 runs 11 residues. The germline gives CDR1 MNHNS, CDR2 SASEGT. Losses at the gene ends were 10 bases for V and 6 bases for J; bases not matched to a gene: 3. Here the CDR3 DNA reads TGTGCCACAGGGGGTGTTCAGCCCCAGCATTTT. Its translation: CATGGVQPQHF.

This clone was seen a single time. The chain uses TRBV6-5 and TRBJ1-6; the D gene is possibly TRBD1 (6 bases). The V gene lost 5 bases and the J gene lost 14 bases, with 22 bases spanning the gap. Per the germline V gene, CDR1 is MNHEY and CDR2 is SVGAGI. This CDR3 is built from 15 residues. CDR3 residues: CASSPGDISVWTLHF. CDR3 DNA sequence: TGTGCCAGCAGTCCCGGGGACATTTCCGTGTGGACCCTCCACTTT.

CDR3 loop: CASSLGAGRGTDTQYF. DNA of the CDR3: TGTGCCAGCAGCTTGGGAGCTGGAAGGGGCACAGATACGCAGTATTTT. The chain employs TRBV7-9 and TRBJ2-3; perhaps TRBD2 as D (5 bases). The CDR3 has 16 residues. CDR1 and CDR2 (germline): SEHNR, FQNEAQ (reference sequence). V was clipped by 3 bases and J by 1 base, with 14 bases between them.

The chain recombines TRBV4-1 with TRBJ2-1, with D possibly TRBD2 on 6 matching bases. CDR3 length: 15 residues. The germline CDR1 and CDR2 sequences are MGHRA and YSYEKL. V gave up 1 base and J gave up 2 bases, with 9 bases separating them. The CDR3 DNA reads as TGCGCCAGCAGCCAAGCCAGGACTACCTACAATGAGCAGTTCTTC. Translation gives CASSQARTTYNEQFF.

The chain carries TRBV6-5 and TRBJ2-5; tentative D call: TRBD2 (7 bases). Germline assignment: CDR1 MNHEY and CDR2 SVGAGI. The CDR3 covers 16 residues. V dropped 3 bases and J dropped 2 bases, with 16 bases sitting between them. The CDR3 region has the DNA TGTGCCAGCAGTTATGGGGGGGCCGTGTTACAAGAGACCCAGTACTTC. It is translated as CASSYGGAVLQETQYF.

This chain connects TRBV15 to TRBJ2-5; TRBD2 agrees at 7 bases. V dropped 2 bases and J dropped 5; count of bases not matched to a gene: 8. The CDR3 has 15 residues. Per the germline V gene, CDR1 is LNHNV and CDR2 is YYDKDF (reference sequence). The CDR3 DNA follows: TGTGCCACCAGCAGAAGCGGGGCCGCCGTGGAGACCCAGTACTTC. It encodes CATSRSGAAVETQYF.

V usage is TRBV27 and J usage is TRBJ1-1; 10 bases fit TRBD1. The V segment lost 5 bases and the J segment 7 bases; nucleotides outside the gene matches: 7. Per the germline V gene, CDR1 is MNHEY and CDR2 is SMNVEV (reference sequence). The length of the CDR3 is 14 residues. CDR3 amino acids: CASSPLGTGVEAFF. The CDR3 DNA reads TGTGCCAGCAGTCCGCTCGGGACAGGGGTTGAAGCTTTCTTT.

The CDR3 protein is CASSPLSGGAGETQYF. CDR3 nucleotides: TGTGCCAGCTCACCACTTAGCGGGGGGGCCGGAGAGACCCAGTACTTC. The chain has TRBV18 and TRBJ2-5; TRBD2 aligns across 11 bases. Looked up from germline, CDR1 is KGHSH and CDR2 is LQKENI. Germline trimming cut 1 base from V and 4 bases from J; bases unmatched to any gene: 5. This CDR3 comprises 16 residues.

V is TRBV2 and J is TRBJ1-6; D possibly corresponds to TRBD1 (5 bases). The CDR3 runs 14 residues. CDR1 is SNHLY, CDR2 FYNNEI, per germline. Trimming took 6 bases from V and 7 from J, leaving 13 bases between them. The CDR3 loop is CASRDRRQNSPLHF. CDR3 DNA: TGTGCCAGCAGGGATAGGCGACAGAATTCACCCCTCCACTTT.

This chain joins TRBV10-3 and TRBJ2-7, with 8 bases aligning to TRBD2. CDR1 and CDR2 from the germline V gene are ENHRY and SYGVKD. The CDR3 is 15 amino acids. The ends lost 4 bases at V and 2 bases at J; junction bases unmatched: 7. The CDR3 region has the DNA TGTGCCATCAGTGGAGGACGGGGGGGACCCTACGAGCAGTACTTC. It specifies CAISGGRGGPYEQYF.